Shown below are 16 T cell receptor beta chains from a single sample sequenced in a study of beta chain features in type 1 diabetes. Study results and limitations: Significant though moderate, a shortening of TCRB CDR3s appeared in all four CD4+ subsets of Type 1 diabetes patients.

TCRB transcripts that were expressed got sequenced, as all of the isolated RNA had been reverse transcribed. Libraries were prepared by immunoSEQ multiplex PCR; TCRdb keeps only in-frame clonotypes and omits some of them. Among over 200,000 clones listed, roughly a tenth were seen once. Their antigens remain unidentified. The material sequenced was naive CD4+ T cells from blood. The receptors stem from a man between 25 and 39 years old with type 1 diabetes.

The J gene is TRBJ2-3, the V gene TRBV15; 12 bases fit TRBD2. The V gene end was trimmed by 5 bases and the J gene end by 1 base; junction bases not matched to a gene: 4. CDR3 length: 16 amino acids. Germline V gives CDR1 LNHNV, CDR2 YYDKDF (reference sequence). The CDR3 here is CATSLRLAGGTDTQYF. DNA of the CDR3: TGTGCCACCAGCCTCCGACTAGCGGGGGGCACAGATACGCAGTATTTT.

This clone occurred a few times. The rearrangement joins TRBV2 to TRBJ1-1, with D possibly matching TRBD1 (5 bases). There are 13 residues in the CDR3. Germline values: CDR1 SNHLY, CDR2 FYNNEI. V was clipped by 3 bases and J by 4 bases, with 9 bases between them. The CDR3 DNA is TGTGCCAGCAGTGATCAGGGTGGCACTGAAGCTTTCTTT. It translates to CASSDQGGTEAFF.

The CDR3 nucleotides read TGTGCCAGCAGCCGACGGGGATTCGGGGCGGGGTACGAGCAGTACTTC. It translates to CASSRRGFGAGYEQYF. V is TRBV7-9 and J is TRBJ2-7, with a possible D match to TRBD2 (6 bases). The CDR3 sequence is 16 residues long. Germline assignment: CDR1 SEHNR and CDR2 FQNEAQ (reference sequence). V lost 5 bases, J lost 4 bases, and 21 bases lay in between.

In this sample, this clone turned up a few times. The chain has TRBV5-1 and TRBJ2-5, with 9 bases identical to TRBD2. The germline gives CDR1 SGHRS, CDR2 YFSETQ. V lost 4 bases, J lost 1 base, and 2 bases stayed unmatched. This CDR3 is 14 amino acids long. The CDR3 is CASSPGLAQETQYF. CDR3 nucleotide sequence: TGCGCCAGCAGCCCGGGACTAGCCCAAGAGACCCAGTACTTC.

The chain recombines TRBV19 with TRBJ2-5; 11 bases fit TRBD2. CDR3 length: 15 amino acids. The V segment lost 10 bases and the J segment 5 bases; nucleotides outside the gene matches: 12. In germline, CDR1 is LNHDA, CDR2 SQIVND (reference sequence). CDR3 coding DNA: TGTGCCACCAGCAAAATAGCGGGGGGGCCTGAGACCCAGTACTTC. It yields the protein CATSKIAGGPETQYF.

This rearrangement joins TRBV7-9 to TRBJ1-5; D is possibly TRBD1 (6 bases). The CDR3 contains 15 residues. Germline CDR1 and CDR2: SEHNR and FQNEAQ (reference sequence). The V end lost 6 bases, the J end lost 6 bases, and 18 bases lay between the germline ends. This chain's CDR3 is CASSPRGGAGQPQHF. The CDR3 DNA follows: TGTGCCAGCAGTCCCCGGGGGGGGGCCGGTCAGCCCCAGCATTTT. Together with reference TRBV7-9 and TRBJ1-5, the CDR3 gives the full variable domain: DTGVSQNPRHKITKRGQNVTFRCDPISEHNRLYWYRQTLGQGPEFLTYFQNEAQLEKSRLLSDRFSAERPKGSFSTLEIQRTEQGDSAMYLCASSPRGGAGQPQHFGDGTRLSIL.

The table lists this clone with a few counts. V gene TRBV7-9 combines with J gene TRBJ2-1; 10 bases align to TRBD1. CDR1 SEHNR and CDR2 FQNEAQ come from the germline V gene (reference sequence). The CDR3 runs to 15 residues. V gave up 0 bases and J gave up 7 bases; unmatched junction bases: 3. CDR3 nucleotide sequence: TGTGCCAGCAGCTTAGCGGGACAGGGGATGAATGAGCAGTTCTTC. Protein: CASSLAGQGMNEQFF.

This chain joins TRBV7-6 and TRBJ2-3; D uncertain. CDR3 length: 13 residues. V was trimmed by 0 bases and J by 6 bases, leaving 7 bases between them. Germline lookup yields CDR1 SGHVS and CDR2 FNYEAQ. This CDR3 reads CASSLALGDTQYF. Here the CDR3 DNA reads TGTGCCAGCAGCTTAGCGCTGGGCGATACGCAGTATTTT.

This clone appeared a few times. This CDR3 is CASSLYRGLEYNEQFF. The CDR3 bases are TGTGCCAGCAGCCTGTACAGGGGCCTCGAATACAATGAGCAGTTCTTC. The chain links TRBV7-2 to TRBJ2-1, with 7 positions matching TRBD1. CDR1 is SGHTA, CDR2 FQGNSA, per germline. Unmatched junction bases numbered 11, after V lost 5 bases and J lost 4 bases. This CDR3 contains 16 residues.

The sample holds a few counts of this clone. The CDR3 bases are TGCGCCAGCAGCCAACAAAGGGGGCAGGGGTATAGGCAGTATTTT. Residues: CASSQQRGQGYRQYF. The V and J genes are TRBV4-3 and TRBJ2-3; TRBD1 matches at 7 bases. V lost 2 bases, J lost 11 bases, and 13 bases stayed unmatched. Looked up from germline, CDR1 is LGHNA and CDR2 is YSLEER. The length of the CDR3 is 15 residues.

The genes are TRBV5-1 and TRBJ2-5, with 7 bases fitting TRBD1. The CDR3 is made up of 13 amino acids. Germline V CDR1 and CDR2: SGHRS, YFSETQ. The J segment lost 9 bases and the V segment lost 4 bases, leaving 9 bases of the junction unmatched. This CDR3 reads CASSHGQAEAQYF. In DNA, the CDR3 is TGCGCCAGCAGCCATGGACAGGCGGAGGCCCAGTACTTC.

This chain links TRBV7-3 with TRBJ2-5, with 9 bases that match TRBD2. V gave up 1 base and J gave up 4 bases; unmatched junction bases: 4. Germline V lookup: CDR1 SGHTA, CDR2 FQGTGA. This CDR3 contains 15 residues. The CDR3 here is CASSLSSGGIETQYF. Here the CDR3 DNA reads TGTGCCAGCAGCTTAAGTAGCGGGGGTATAGAGACCCAGTACTTC.

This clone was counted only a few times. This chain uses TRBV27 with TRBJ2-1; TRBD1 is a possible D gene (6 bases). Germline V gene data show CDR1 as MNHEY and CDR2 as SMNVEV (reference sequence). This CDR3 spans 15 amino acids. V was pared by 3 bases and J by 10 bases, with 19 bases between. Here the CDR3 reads CASSFWDTPPGEQFF. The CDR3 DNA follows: TGTGCCAGCAGTTTTTGGGACACCCCCCCGGGGGAGCAGTTCTTC.

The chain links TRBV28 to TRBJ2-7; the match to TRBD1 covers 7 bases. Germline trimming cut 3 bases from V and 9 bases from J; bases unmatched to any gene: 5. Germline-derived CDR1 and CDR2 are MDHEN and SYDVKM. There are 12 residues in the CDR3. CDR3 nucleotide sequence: TGTGCCAGCAGTTTGCGGACAGGCCGGCAGTACTTC. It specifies CASSLRTGRQYF.

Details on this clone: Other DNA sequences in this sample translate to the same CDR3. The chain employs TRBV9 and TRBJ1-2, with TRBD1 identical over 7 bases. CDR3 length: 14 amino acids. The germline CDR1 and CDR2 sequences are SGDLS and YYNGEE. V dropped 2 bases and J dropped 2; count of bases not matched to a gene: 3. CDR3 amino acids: CASSVGTVNYGYTF. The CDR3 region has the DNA TGTGCCAGCAGCGTGGGGACAGTGAACTATGGCTACACCTTC.

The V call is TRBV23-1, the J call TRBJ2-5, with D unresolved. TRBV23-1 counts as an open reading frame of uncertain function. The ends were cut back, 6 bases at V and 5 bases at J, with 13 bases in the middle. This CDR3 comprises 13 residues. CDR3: CASSQEFRETQYF. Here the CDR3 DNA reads TGCGCCAGCAGCCAAGAATTCAGGGAGACCCAGTACTTC.